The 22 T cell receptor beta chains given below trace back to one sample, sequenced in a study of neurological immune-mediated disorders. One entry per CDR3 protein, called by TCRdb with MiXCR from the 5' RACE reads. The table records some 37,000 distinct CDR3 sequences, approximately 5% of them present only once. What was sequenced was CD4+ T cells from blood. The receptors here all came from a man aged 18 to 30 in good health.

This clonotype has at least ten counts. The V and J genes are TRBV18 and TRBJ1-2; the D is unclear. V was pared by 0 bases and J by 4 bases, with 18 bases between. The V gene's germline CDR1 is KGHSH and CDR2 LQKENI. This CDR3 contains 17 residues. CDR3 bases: TGTGCCAGCTCACCACCGGTCAGTCGGGCCTCCGGCTATGGCTACACCTTC. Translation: CASSPPVSRASGYGYTF.

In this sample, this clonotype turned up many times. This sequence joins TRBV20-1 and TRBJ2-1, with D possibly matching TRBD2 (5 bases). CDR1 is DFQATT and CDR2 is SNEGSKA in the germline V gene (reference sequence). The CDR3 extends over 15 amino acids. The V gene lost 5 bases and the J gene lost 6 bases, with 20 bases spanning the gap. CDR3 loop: CSALIASASSNEQFF. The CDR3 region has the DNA TGCAGTGCTCTCATCGCCTCGGCTAGCTCCAATGAGCAGTTCTTC.

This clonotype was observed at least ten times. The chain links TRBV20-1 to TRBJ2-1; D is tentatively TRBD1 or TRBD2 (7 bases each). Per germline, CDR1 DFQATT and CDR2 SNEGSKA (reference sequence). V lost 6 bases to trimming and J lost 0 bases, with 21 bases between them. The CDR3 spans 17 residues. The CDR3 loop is CSAQGGAGASSYNEQFF. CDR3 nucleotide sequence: TGCAGTGCCCAGGGGGGGGCGGGGGCGAGCTCCTACAATGAGCAGTTCTTC.

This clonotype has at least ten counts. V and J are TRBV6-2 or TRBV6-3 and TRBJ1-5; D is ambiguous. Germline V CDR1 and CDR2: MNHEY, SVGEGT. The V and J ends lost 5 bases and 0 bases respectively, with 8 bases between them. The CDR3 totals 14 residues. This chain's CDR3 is CASSDEYSNQPQHF. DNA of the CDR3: TGTGCCAGCAGTGATGAATATAGCAATCAGCCCCAGCATTTT.

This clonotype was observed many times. The CDR3 is CASSQSISNTEAFF. The CDR3 DNA follows: TGTGCCAGCAGCCAATCCATTTCGAACACTGAAGCTTTCTTT. The chain uses TRBV4-2 and TRBJ1-1, with unresolved D. This CDR3 has 14 amino acids. The V gene's germline CDR1 is LGHNA and CDR2 YNFKEQ. Trimming pared 2 bases from V and 1 base from J, leaving 8 bases between.

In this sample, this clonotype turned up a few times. CDR3 amino acids: CASSQVDRATGELFF. The CDR3 bases are TGTGCCAGCAGCCAAGTGGACAGGGCCACCGGGGAGCTGTTTTTT. The chain recombines TRBV4-2 with TRBJ2-2; 8 positions agree with TRBD1. Germline CDR1 is LGHNA and CDR2 is YNFKEQ. There are 15 residues in the CDR3. V dropped 1 base and J dropped 4; count of bases not matched to a gene: 2.

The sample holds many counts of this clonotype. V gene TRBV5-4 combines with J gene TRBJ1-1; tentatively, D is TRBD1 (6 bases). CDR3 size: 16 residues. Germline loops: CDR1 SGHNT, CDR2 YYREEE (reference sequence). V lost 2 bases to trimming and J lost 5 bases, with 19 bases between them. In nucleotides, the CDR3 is TGTGCCAGCAGCTTCATTCAGGGGTTACCCGTTACTGAAGCTTTCTTT. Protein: CASSFIQGLPVTEAFF. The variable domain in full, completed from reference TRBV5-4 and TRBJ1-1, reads ETGVTQSPTHLIKTRGQQVTLRCSSQSGHNTVSWYQQALGQGPQFIFQYYREEENGRGNFPPRFSGLQFPNYSSELNVNALELDDSALYLCASSFIQGLPVTEAFFGQGTRLTVV.

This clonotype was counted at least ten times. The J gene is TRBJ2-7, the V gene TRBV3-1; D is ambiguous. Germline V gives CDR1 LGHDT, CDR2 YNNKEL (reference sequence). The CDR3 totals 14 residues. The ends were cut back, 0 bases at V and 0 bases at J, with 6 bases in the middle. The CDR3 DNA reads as TGTGCCAGCAGCCAAGATACCAGCTCCTACGAGCAGTACTTC. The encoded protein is CASSQDTSSYEQYF.

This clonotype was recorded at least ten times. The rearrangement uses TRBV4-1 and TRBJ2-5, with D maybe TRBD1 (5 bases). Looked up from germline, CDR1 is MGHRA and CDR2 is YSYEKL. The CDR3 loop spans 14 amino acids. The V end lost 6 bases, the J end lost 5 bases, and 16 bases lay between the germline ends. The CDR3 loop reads CASRERRGGETQYF. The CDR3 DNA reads TGCGCCAGCAGGGAGAGAAGGGGCGGCGAGACCCAGTACTTC.

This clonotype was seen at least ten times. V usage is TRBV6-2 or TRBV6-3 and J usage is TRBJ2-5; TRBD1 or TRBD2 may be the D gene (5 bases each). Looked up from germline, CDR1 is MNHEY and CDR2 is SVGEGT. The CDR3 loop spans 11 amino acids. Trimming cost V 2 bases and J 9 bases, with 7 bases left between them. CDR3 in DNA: TGTGCCAGCAGTTACGGGACCTCCCAGTACTTC. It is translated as CASSYGTSQYF.

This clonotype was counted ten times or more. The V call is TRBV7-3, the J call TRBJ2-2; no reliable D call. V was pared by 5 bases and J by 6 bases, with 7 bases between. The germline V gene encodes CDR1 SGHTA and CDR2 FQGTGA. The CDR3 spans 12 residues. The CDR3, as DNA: TGTGCCAGCAGCCACCCTGCCGGGGAGCTGTTTTTT. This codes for CASSHPAGELFF.

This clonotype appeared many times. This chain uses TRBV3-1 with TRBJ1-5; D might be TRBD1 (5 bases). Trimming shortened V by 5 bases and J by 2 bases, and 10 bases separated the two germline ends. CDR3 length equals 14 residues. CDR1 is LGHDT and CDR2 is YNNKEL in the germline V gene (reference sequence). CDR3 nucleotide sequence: TGTGCCAGCAGCTTGGGAGGGGGCAATCAGCCCCAGCATTTT. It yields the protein CASSLGGGNQPQHF.

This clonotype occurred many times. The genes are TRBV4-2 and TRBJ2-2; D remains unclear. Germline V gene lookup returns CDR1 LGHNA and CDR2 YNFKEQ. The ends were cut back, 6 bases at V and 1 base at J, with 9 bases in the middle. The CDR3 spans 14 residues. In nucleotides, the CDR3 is TGTGCCAGCAGTCACCACATGAACACCGGGGAGCTGTTTTTT. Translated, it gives CASSHHMNTGELFF.

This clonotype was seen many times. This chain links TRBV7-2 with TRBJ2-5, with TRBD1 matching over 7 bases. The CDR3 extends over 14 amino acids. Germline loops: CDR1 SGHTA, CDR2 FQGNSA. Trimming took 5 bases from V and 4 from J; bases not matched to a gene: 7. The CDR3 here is CASSRQGGSETQYF. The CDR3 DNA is TGTGCCAGCAGCCGACAGGGTGGGTCAGAGACCCAGTACTTC.

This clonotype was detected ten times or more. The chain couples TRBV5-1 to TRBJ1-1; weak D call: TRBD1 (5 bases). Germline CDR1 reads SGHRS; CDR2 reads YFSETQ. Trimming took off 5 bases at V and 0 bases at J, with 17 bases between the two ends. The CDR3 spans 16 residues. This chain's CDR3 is CASSRDRTSLNTEAFF. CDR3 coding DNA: TGCGCCAGCAGTCGGGACCGCACCTCTTTGAACACTGAAGCTTTCTTT.

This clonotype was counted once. The CDR3 here is CASSLNRLLSYEQYF. Written as DNA, the CDR3 is TGTGCCAGCAGTTTGAACAGACTACTCTCCTACGAGCAGTACTTC. The chain has TRBV27 and TRBJ2-7; D is possibly TRBD2 (5 bases). The CDR3 contains 15 residues. From germline, CDR1 is MNHEY and CDR2 SMNVEV (reference sequence). V shed 3 bases and J shed 0 bases, with 12 bases lying between them.

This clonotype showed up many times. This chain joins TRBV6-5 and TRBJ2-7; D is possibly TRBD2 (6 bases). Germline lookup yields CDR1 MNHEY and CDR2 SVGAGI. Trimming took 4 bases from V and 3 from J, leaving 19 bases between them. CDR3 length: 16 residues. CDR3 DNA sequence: TGTGCCAGCAGTTCGAACGCCGGGGGATTCGGCTACGAGCAGTACTTC. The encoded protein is CASSSNAGGFGYEQYF.

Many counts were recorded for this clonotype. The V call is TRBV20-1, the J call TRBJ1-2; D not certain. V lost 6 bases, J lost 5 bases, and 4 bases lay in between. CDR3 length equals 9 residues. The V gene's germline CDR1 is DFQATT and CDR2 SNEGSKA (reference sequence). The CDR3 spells CSAWYGYTF. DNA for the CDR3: TGCAGTGCATGGTATGGCTACACCTTC.

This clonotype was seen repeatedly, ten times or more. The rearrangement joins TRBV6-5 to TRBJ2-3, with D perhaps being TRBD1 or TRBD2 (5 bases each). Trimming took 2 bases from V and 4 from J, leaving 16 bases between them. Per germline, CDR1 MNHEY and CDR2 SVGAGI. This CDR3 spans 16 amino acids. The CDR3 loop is CASSYLGPKWADTQYF. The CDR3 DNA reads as TGTGCCAGCAGTTACCTGGGACCTAAGTGGGCAGATACGCAGTATTTT.

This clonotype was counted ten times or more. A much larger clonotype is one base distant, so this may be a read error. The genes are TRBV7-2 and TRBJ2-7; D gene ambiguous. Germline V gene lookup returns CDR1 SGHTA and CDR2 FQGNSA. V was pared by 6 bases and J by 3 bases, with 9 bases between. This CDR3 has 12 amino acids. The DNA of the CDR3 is TGTGCCAGCAGTTTCTCGGGCTACGAGCAGTACTTC. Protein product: CASSFSGYEQYF.

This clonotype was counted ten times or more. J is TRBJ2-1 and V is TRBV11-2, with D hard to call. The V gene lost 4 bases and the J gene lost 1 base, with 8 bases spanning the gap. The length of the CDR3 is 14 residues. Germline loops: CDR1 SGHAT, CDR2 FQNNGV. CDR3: CASSYDVSYNEQFF. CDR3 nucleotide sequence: TGTGCCAGCAGCTACGACGTATCCTACAATGAGCAGTTCTTC.

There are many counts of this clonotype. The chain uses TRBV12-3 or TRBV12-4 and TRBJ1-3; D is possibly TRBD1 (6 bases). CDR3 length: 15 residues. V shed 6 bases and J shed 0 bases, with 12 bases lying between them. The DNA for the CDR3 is TGTGCCAGCAGACGCAACAGGGACTCTGGAAACACCATATATTTT. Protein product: CASRRNRDSGNTIYF.